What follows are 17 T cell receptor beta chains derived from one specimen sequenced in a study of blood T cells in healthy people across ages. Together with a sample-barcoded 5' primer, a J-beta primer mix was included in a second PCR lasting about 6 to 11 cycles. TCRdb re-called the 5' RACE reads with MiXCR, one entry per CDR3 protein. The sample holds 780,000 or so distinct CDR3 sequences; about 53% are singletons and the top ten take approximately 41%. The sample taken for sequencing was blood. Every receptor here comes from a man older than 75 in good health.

CDR3 sequence (DNA): TGTGCCAGCAGTTACTCCAGGGCCGAGGGAGAGACCCAGTACTTC. Translation gives CASSYSRAEGETQYF. The chain has TRBV6-5 and TRBJ2-5; D possibly matches TRBD1 or TRBD2 (5 bases each). The CDR3 sequence is 15 residues long. V was cut by 0 bases and J by 4 bases, with 12 bases left in between. CDR1 and CDR2 from the germline V gene are MNHEY and SVGAGI.

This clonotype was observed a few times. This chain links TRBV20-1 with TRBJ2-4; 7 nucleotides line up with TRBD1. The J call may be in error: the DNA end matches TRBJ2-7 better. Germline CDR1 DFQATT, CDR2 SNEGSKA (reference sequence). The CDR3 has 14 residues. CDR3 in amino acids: CSAPPPGQVGEQYF. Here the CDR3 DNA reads TGCAGTGCACCCCCACCCGGACAGGTTGGCGAGCAGTACTTC.

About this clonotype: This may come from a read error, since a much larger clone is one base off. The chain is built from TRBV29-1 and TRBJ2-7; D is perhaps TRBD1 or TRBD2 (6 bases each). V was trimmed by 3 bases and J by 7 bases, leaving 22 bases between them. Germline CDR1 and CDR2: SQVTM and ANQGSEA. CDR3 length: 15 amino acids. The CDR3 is CSVDRGTPTNNEQYF. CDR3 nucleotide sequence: TGCAGCGTTGATCGCGGGACACCTACGAACAATGAGCAGTACTTC.

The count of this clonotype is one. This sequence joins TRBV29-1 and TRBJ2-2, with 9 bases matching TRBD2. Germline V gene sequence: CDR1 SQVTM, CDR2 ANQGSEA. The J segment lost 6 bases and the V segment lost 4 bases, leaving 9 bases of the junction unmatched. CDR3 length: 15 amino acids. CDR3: CSVGVAGVGAGELFF. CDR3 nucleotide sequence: TGCAGCGTTGGTGTAGCGGGAGTTGGGGCCGGGGAGCTGTTTTTT.

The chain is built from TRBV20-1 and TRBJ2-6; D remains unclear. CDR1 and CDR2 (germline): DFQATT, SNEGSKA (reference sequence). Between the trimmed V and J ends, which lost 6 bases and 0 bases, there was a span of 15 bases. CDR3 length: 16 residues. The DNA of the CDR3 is TGCAGTGCCCGCCCCCCTAAAGGCTCTGGGGCCAACGTCCTGACTTTC. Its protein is CSARPPKGSGANVLTF.

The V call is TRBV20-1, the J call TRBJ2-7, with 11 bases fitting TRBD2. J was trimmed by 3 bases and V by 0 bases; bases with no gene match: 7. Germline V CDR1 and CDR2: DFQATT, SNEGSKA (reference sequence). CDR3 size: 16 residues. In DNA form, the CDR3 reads TGCAGTGCTAGAGACCGGACTAGCGGGCGAATCTACGAGCAGTACTTC. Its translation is CSARDRTSGRIYEQYF.

CDR3 nucleotide sequence: TGCAGTGCTAGAGAGCCGGGACAGCGCAATCAGCCCCAGCATTTT. This sequence encodes CSAREPGQRNQPQHF. The chain couples TRBV20-1 to TRBJ1-5, with 7 bases fitting TRBD1. This CDR3 has 15 amino acids. Germline V gives CDR1 DFQATT, CDR2 SNEGSKA (reference sequence). V gave up 0 bases and J gave up 2 bases; unmatched junction bases: 4.

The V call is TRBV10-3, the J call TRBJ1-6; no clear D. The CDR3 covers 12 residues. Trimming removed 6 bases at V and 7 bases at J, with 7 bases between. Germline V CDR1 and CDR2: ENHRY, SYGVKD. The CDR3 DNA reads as TGTGCCATCAGGACGGGGAATTCACCCCTCCACTTT. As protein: CAIRTGNSPLHF.

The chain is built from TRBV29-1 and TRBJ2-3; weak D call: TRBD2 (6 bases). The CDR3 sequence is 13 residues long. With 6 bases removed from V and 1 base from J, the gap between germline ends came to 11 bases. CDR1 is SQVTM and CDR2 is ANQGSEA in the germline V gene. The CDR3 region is CSVLPGGTDTQYF. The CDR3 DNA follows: TGCAGCGTCCTCCCGGGAGGCACAGATACGCAGTATTTT.

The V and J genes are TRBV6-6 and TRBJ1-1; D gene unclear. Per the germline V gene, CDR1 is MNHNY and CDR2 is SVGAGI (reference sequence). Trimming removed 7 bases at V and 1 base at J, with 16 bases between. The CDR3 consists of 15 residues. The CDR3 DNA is TGTGCCAGCAACCCACCTGGGCTATCGAACACTGAAGCTTTCTTT. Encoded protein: CASNPPGLSNTEAFF.

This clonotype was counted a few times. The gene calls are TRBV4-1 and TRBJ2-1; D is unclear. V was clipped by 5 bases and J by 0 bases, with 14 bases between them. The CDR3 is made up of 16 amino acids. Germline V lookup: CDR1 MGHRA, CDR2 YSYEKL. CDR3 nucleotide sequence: TGCGCCAGCAGCATTATAGGGCCCTACTCCTACAATGAGCAGTTCTTC. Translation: CASSIIGPYSYNEQFF.

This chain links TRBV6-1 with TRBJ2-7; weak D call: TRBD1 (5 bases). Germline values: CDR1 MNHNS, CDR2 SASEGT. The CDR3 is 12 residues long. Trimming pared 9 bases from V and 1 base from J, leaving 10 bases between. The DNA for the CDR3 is TGTGCCAGTTCGACAGTATCCTACGAGCAGTACTTC. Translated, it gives CASSTVSYEQYF.

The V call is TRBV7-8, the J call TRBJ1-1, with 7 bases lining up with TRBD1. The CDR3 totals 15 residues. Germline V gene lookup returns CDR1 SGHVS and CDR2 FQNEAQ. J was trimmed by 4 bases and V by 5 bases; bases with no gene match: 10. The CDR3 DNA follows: TGTGCCAGCAGCCCAGGGACAGCCCTGGGCACTGAAGCTTTCTTT. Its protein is CASSPGTALGTEAFF. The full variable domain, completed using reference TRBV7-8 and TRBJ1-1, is GAGVSQSPRYKVAKRGQDVALRCDPISGHVSLFWYQQALGQGPEFLTYFQNEAQLDKSGLPSDRFFAERPEGSVSTLKIQRTQQEDSAVYLCASSPGTALGTEAFFGQGTRLTVV.

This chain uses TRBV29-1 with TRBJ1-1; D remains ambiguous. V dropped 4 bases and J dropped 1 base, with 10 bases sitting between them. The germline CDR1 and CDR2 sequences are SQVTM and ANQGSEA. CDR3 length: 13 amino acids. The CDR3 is CSVVRVSNTEAFF. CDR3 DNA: TGCAGCGTTGTGAGGGTCTCGAACACTGAAGCTTTCTTT.

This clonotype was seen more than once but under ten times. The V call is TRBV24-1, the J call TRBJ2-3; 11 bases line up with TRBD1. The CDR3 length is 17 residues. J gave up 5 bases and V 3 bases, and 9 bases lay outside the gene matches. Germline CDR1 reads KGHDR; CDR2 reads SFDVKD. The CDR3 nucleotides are TGTGCCACCAGTGATCCTACGGACAGGGGGCGAGTAGATACGCAGTATTTT. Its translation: CATSDPTDRGRVDTQYF.

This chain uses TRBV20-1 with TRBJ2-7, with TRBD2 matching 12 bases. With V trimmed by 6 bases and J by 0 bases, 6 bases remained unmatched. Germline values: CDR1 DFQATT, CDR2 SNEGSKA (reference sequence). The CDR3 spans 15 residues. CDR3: CSASSLAGGSYEQYF. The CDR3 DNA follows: TGCAGTGCGAGCTCACTAGCGGGAGGCTCCTACGAGCAGTACTTC.

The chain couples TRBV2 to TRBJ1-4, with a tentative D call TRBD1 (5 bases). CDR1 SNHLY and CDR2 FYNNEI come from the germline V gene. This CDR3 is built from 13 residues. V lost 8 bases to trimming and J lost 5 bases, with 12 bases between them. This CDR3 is CASWGTGNEKLFF. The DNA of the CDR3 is TGTGCCAGCTGGGGGACGGGAAATGAAAAACTGTTTTTT.